The 24 T cell receptor beta chains below come from one sample, sequenced in a study of shared clonotypes between healthy human individuals. TCRdb's copy holds only in-frame clones and misses some; the assay was immunoSEQ multiplex PCR. There are about 2.3 million clones in the sample; more than 80% occur only once, and about 0.37% lies in the top ten. What was sequenced was naive CD4+ T cells from PBMCs. Subset reported: CD45RA+ positively selected. These receptors came from a man aged 18 to 30 in good health. Some clones in this sample may be carry-over from other donors' samples.

About this clone: Other DNA variants within this sample encode the same CDR3. The V gene is TRBV5-6, the J gene TRBJ1-3, with 7 bases identical to TRBD1. Germline lookup yields CDR1 SGHDT and CDR2 YYEEEE. V lost 4 bases to trimming and J lost 0 bases; unmatched junction nucleotides: 4. This CDR3 is built from 15 residues. The CDR3 loop is CASSLGQLSGNTIYF. CDR3 DNA: TGTGCCAGCAGCCTGGGACAGCTCTCTGGAAACACCATATATTTT.

The chain carries TRBV28 and TRBJ2-1, with 9 positions matching TRBD1. Looked up from germline, CDR1 is MDHEN and CDR2 is SYDVKM. The length of the CDR3 is 13 residues. V shed 2 bases, J shed 10 bases, and the junction held 3 bases outside the gene matches. The CDR3 DNA is TGTGCCAGCAGTTTAGGGGGACAGGGCGAGCAGTTCTTC. It codes for CASSLGGQGEQFF.

This clone appeared once. The chain couples TRBV7-2 to TRBJ1-2; 10 bases map to TRBD1. Germline CDR1 is SGHTA and CDR2 is FQGNSA. V lost 5 bases, J lost 2 bases, and 5 bases stayed unmatched. The CDR3 loop spans 15 amino acids. The CDR3 loop is CASSRTGGENYGYTF. DNA of the CDR3: TGTGCCAGCAGCAGGACAGGGGGGGAAAACTATGGCTACACCTTC.

The gene calls are TRBV25-1 and TRBJ2-6; 7 bases agree with TRBD2. V lost 6 bases and J lost 2; bases outside the gene matches: 4. The CDR3 has 15 residues. Germline V lookup: CDR1 MGHDK, CDR2 SYGVNS. CDR3 bases: TGTGCCAGCAGGGGTGCGGGGGCTGGGGCCAACGTCCTGACTTTC. It specifies CASRGAGAGANVLTF.

This clone was detected only once. The same CDR3 can be traced to other DNA sequences in this sample. The chain has TRBV5-6 and TRBJ2-3; D is unresolved. V was clipped by 0 bases and J by 0 bases, with 5 bases between them. The CDR3 has 14 residues. Germline V gene sequence: CDR1 SGHDT, CDR2 YYEEEE. CDR3 nucleotide sequence: TGTGCCAGCAGCTTGGGGCCCAGCACAGATACGCAGTATTTT. Translated, it gives CASSLGPSTDTQYF.

V is TRBV6-1 and J is TRBJ2-7, with 11 bases that match TRBD1. The germline CDR1 and CDR2 sequences are MNHNS and SASEGT. The CDR3 covers 14 residues. V trimming: 7 bases; J trimming: 4 bases; junction bases outside the gene matches: 6. The CDR3 region has the DNA TGTGCCAGCACCCGGACAGGGGGCGCTTACGAGCAGTACTTC. Translated, it gives CASTRTGGAYEQYF.

The V and J genes are TRBV5-6 and TRBJ2-1; 7 nucleotides match TRBD1. The CDR3 is made up of 13 amino acids. V shed 4 bases, J shed 5 bases, and the junction held 3 bases outside the gene matches. Germline CDR1 reads SGHDT; CDR2 reads YYEEEE. CDR3 in DNA: TGTGCCAGCAGCCACAGGGGAAACAATGAGCAGTTCTTC. Amino acid sequence: CASSHRGNNEQFF.

CDR3 DNA sequence: TGTGCCAGCAGACCCCCCGGGTCAGGGCTGCGCTACACCTTC. This sequence encodes CASRPPGSGLRYTF. This sequence joins TRBV6-6 and TRBJ1-2, with D perhaps TRBD1 (5 bases). The CDR3 is made up of 14 amino acids. V lost 6 bases and J lost 9, with 20 bases in between. Germline V gene lookup returns CDR1 MNHNY and CDR2 SVGAGI (reference sequence).

The chain is built from TRBV4-3 and TRBJ1-1, with D possibly TRBD1 on 6 matching bases. CDR1 is LGHNA, CDR2 YSLEER, per germline. V was clipped by 1 base and J by 6 bases, with 15 bases between them. This CDR3 is 15 amino acids long. The DNA of the CDR3 is TGCGCCAGCAGCCAAGGCACCCGGACAGACTCTGAAGCTTTCTTT. Protein product: CASSQGTRTDSEAFF.

This clone was counted a single time. The chain links TRBV7-7 to TRBJ2-1; D is possibly TRBD1 or TRBD2 (5 bases each). The CDR3 covers 16 residues. V dropped 2 bases and J dropped 5 bases, with 16 bases sitting between them. Germline V CDR1 and CDR2: SSHAT, FNYEAQ (reference sequence). CDR3 DNA: TGTGCCAGCAGCTTATCGGTCGGGACCCCCCACAATGAGCAGTTCTTC. Translating it yields CASSLSVGTPHNEQFF.

The genes are TRBV5-1 and TRBJ1-1; tentative D call: TRBD1 (5 bases). This CDR3 contains 17 residues. The V end was cut by 4 bases, the J end by 4 bases, with 23 bases between. CDR1 and CDR2 from the germline V gene are SGHRS and YFSETQ. Here the CDR3 DNA reads TGCGCCAGCAGCCCGTGGGGACGGGGCAGGCGGGTCACTGAAGCTTTCTTT. This gives the protein CASSPWGRGRRVTEAFF.

As regards this clone: Other nucleotide sequences in the sample specify the same CDR3. The chain couples TRBV18 to TRBJ1-5, with 7 positions matching TRBD1. CDR1 is KGHSH and CDR2 is LQKENI in the germline V gene. The CDR3 runs 14 residues. The trim removed 6 bases at V and 1 base at J, leaving 3 bases unmatched. CDR3 protein: CASSPDRSNQPQHF. The CDR3 DNA follows: TGTGCCAGCTCGCCGGACAGGAGCAATCAGCCCCAGCATTTT.

This clone has just one count. This chain connects TRBV7-3 to TRBJ2-1; a possible D gene is TRBD2 (5 bases). The germline V and J ends were trimmed by 5 bases and 0 bases, with 17 bases remaining between them. CDR3 length: 17 amino acids. The germline gives CDR1 SGHTA, CDR2 FQGTGA. CDR3 sequence (DNA): TGTGCCAGCAGCCCATTGCCCGGTGGGAGCTCCTACAATGAGCAGTTCTTC. Translated, it gives CASSPLPGGSSYNEQFF. Together with reference TRBV7-3 and TRBJ2-1, the CDR3 gives the full variable domain: GAGVSQTPSNKVTEKGKYVELRCDPISGHTALYWYRQSLGQGPEFLIYFQGTGAADDSGLPNDRFFAVRPEGSVSTLKIQRTERGDSAVYLCASSPLPGGSSYNEQFFGPGTRLTVL.

For this clone: The same CDR3 arises from other DNA sequences in this sample as well. The J gene is TRBJ1-1, the V gene TRBV5-1, with 9 bases identical to TRBD1. CDR3 length: 14 residues. CDR1 is SGHRS and CDR2 is YFSETQ in the germline V gene. Losses at the gene ends were 4 bases for V and 2 bases for J; bases not matched to a gene: 3. As DNA, the CDR3 is TGCGCCAGCAGCCAAACAGGGGGCAACACTGAAGCTTTCTTT. This translates into CASSQTGGNTEAFF. Full variable domain (outside the CDR3, taken from reference TRBV5-1 and TRBJ1-1): KAGVTQTPRYLIKTRGQQVTLSCSPISGHRSVSWYQQTPGQGLQFLFEYFSETQRNKGNFPGRFSGRQFSNSRSEMNVSTLELGDSALYLCASSQTGGNTEAFFGQGTRLTVV.

This clone showed up just once. V is TRBV10-2 and J is TRBJ2-7; 8 bases align to TRBD1. This CDR3 region has 12 residues. The V gene's germline CDR1 is WSHSY and CDR2 SAAADI. V shed 9 bases, J shed 6 bases, and the junction held 7 bases outside the gene matches. The CDR3 coding sequence is TGCGCCAGTTTTACAGGGGGTAGCGAGCAGTACTTC. It encodes CASFTGGSEQYF.

The genes are TRBV6-5 and TRBJ2-7; tentative D call: TRBD2 (6 bases). Trimming left V 0 bases short and J 3 bases short, with 12 bases between. The CDR3 covers 15 residues. Germline CDR1 MNHEY, CDR2 SVGAGI. The CDR3 here is CASSYSRERVYEQYF. The CDR3 DNA follows: TGTGCCAGCAGTTACTCGCGCGAGCGGGTCTACGAGCAGTACTTC.

CDR3 in DNA: TGCGCCAGCAGCTTGCAAGCGGTTGCCCCCAATGAGCAGTTCTTC. Protein sequence: CASSLQAVAPNEQFF. The V and J genes are TRBV5-1 and TRBJ2-1; a possible D gene is TRBD2 (5 bases). The V end lost 1 base, the J end lost 6 bases, and 14 bases lay between the germline ends. CDR1 is SGHRS and CDR2 is YFSETQ in the germline V gene. The length of the CDR3 is 15 residues.

The chain couples TRBV25-1 to TRBJ1-2; 7 nucleotides match TRBD1. V dropped 5 bases and J dropped 8; count of bases not matched to a gene: 8. Germline CDR1 MGHDK, CDR2 SYGVNS. The CDR3 covers 13 residues. CDR3: CASSNRDSRGYTF. CDR3 bases: TGTGCCAGCAGTAACCGGGACAGCAGAGGCTACACCTTC.

The chain employs TRBV6-5 and TRBJ1-2, with D unclear. Germline assignment: CDR1 MNHEY and CDR2 SVGAGI. CDR3 length equals 13 residues. Trimming cost V 7 bases and J 7 bases, with 16 bases left between them. This chain's CDR3 is CASIPWRGSGYTF. The CDR3 coding sequence is TGTGCCAGCATCCCCTGGCGGGGATCTGGCTACACCTTC.

V is TRBV7-9 and J is TRBJ2-2, with TRBD2 matching 14 bases. Germline assignment: CDR1 SEHNR and CDR2 FQNEAQ (reference sequence). This CDR3 comprises 18 residues. With V trimmed by 4 bases and J by 4 bases, 8 bases remained unmatched. This CDR3 is CASSSRLAGGARTGELFF. In DNA form, the CDR3 reads TGTGCCAGCAGCTCCAGACTAGCGGGAGGGGCACGCACCGGGGAGCTGTTTTTT.

The V and J genes are TRBV7-9 and TRBJ2-2; D may correspond to TRBD1 or TRBD2 (5 bases each). Germline CDR1 SEHNR, CDR2 FQNEAQ (reference sequence). Trimming pared 10 bases from V and 5 bases from J, leaving 17 bases between. The CDR3 runs 14 residues. DNA for the CDR3: TGTGCCAAAACGAGTATGGGGGAAACCGGGGAGCTGTTTTTT. The encoded protein is CAKTSMGETGELFF.

J is TRBJ2-7 and V is TRBV4-1; no reliable D call. Trimming removed 1 base at V and 2 bases at J, with 9 bases between. Germline assignment: CDR1 MGHRA and CDR2 YSYEKL. There are 14 residues in the CDR3. CDR3 loop: CASSQGLHTYEQYF. CDR3 DNA sequence: TGCGCCAGCAGCCAAGGCCTCCATACCTACGAGCAGTACTTC.

The chain links TRBV9 to TRBJ2-5; tentatively, D is TRBD1 (6 bases). V was clipped by 1 base and J by 4 bases, with 11 bases between them. Germline V gives CDR1 SGDLS, CDR2 YYNGEE. The CDR3 totals 14 residues. The CDR3 DNA follows: TGTGCCAGCAGCGTAACAGGGCAGGGAGAGACCCAGTACTTC. Translating gives CASSVTGQGETQYF.

This clone came up once. The chain carries TRBV6-5 and TRBJ1-1; maybe TRBD1 (5 bases). Trimming shortened V by 4 bases and J by 5 bases, and 20 bases separated the two germline ends. This CDR3 comprises 16 residues. Per the germline V gene, CDR1 is MNHEY and CDR2 is SVGAGI. The CDR3: CASSSVGGGVGTEAFF. The DNA of the CDR3 is TGTGCCAGCAGTTCCGTCGGCGGAGGGGTCGGGACTGAAGCTTTCTTT.